The 26 T cell receptor beta chains presented below share a single source sample, sequenced in a study of T cell changes during pregnancy in multiple sclerosis. Profiled with immunoSEQ multiplex PCR; TCRdb holds only in-frame clones, not every one. This table holds around 100,000 clones, 90% found once. Here the sequenced sample was peripheral blood, taken in the second trimester of pregnancy. Receptor source: a female donor in good health, enrolled as a control in a pregnancy study.

The J gene is TRBJ2-1, the V gene TRBV6-5; D unresolved. Germline V gene lookup returns CDR1 MNHEY and CDR2 SVGAGI. V was pared by 0 bases and J by 3 bases, with 6 bases between. This CDR3 is 14 amino acids long. CDR3: CASSYSQHYNEQFF. The CDR3 DNA reads TGTGCCAGCAGTTACTCGCAACACTACAATGAGCAGTTCTTC.

The chain links TRBV6-5 to TRBJ1-1; maybe TRBD1 (6 bases). The ends were cut back, 0 bases at V and 1 base at J, with 9 bases in the middle. The CDR3 has 15 residues. Per germline, CDR1 MNHEY and CDR2 SVGAGI. CDR3 bases: TGTGCCAGCAGTTACTCGAACAGGGCGAACACTGAAGCTTTCTTT. Its translation: CASSYSNRANTEAFF.

This rearrangement joins TRBV19 to TRBJ1-3; 8 positions match TRBD1. Germline V gives CDR1 LNHDA, CDR2 SQIVND (reference sequence). The ends lost 5 bases at V and 2 bases at J; junction bases unmatched: 2. The CDR3 contains 14 residues. CDR3: CASSVTGAGNTIYF. The DNA of the CDR3 is TGTGCCAGTAGTGTGACAGGGGCTGGAAACACCATATATTTT.

The sample holds one count of this clone. The V call is TRBV11-3, the J call TRBJ2-5; 12 bases align to TRBD2. The ends lost 1 base at V and 3 bases at J; junction bases unmatched: 0. Germline V lookup: CDR1 SGHNT, CDR2 YENEEA. The CDR3 is 15 amino acids. CDR3 sequence reads: CASSLGLAGEETQYF. CDR3 nucleotide sequence: TGTGCCAGCAGCTTAGGACTAGCGGGGGAAGAGACCCAGTACTTC.

The V call is TRBV7-2, the J call TRBJ2-3; TRBD2 matches at 8 bases. The germline V gene encodes CDR1 SGHTA and CDR2 FQGNSA. This CDR3 spans 19 amino acids. Losses at the gene ends were 4 bases for V and 1 base for J; bases not matched to a gene: 16. The CDR3 sequence: CASSSHTSLAGLRTDTQYF. The CDR3 DNA is TGTGCCAGCAGCTCCCACACCTCTCTAGCGGGTTTACGCACAGATACGCAGTATTTT.

The chain has TRBV5-1 and TRBJ2-7; D call uncertain. The CDR3 covers 14 residues. Trimming took 4 bases from V and 3 from J, leaving 14 bases between them. Germline CDR1 SGHRS, CDR2 YFSETQ. The CDR3 sequence: CASSLTDTLYEQYF. As DNA, the CDR3 is TGCGCCAGCAGCCTCACCGACACTCTCTACGAGCAGTACTTC. Based on the CDR3 plus reference TRBV5-1 and TRBJ2-7, the full variable domain is KAGVTQTPRYLIKTRGQQVTLSCSPISGHRSVSWYQQTPGQGLQFLFEYFSETQRNKGNFPGRFSGRQFSNSRSEMNVSTLELGDSALYLCASSLTDTLYEQYFGPGTRLTVT.

The rearrangement uses TRBV6-5 and TRBJ1-2; D not resolved. Germline CDR1 MNHEY, CDR2 SVGAGI. This CDR3 comprises 14 residues. Between the trimmed V and J ends, which lost 6 bases and 0 bases, there was a span of 11 bases. The CDR3, as DNA: TGTGCCAGCAGCCCCAGAACTACTAACTATGGCTACACCTTC. It codes for CASSPRTTNYGYTF.

The chain recombines TRBV19 with TRBJ2-3, with D tentatively TRBD2 (6 bases). V lost 4 bases and J lost 2, with 7 bases in between. The CDR3 is made up of 13 amino acids. Germline V lookup: CDR1 LNHDA, CDR2 SQIVND (reference sequence). The CDR3 region has the DNA TGTGCCAGTAGTACGGGAGTCACAGATACGCAGTATTTT. Translated: CASSTGVTDTQYF.

The rearrangement uses TRBV5-4 and TRBJ2-1; 9 nucleotides match TRBD2. The germline V gene has CDR1 SGHNT and CDR2 YYREEE (reference sequence). V was pared by 6 bases and J by 10 bases, with 17 bases of the junction left unmatched. The CDR3 sequence is 16 residues long. The CDR3 region is CASNPGEWRGGREQFF. In nucleotides, the CDR3 is TGTGCCAGCAACCCCGGGGAGTGGCGGGGGGGCAGGGAGCAGTTCTTC.

The chain has TRBV6-5 and TRBJ1-2; the D gene is possibly TRBD1 (5 bases). Between the trimmed V and J ends, which lost 8 bases and 8 bases, there was a span of 15 bases. CDR3 length equals 12 residues. Germline assignment: CDR1 MNHEY and CDR2 SVGAGI. The CDR3 reads CASHVRAIGYTF. DNA of the CDR3: TGTGCCAGCCACGTCAGGGCGATAGGCTACACCTTC.

The CDR3 region has the DNA TGTGCCAGCAGTTTCCCCGGGACAGAGAACACTGAAGCTTTCTTT. It is translated as CASSFPGTENTEAFF. This chain links TRBV6-6 with TRBJ1-1; 7 bases align to TRBD1. Germline CDR1 is MNHNY and CDR2 is SVGAGI (reference sequence). CDR3 length equals 15 residues. Unmatched junction bases numbered 6, after V lost 4 bases and J lost 1 base.

The table lists this clone with a few counts. The rearrangement uses TRBV5-1 and TRBJ1-2, with D perhaps TRBD1 (6 bases). Per germline, CDR1 SGHRS and CDR2 YFSETQ. V lost 0 bases to trimming and J lost 4 bases, with 13 bases between them. The CDR3 totals 15 residues. The CDR3 sequence: CASSLARGGPYGYTF. CDR3 coding DNA: TGCGCCAGCAGCTTGGCCCGAGGGGGACCCTATGGCTACACCTTC.

This clone appeared once. The CDR3 is CASSLRDRGSQYEAFF. The CDR3 region has the DNA TGCGCCAGCAGCTTGAGGGACAGGGGATCTCAGTATGAAGCTTTCTTT. The chain links TRBV5-1 to TRBJ1-1, with 10 nucleotides matching TRBD1. The CDR3 sequence is 16 residues long. In germline, CDR1 is SGHRS, CDR2 YFSETQ. V shed 1 base and J 7 bases; nucleotides not matched to a gene: 10.

The rearrangement links TRBV6-5 to TRBJ2-5, with D unresolved. This CDR3 has 15 residues. Between the trimmed V and J ends, which lost 6 bases and 4 bases, there was a span of 18 bases. Germline V gives CDR1 MNHEY, CDR2 SVGAGI. The CDR3 is CASSPRRRTRETQYF. For the CDR3, the DNA is TGTGCCAGCAGCCCTAGACGGAGAACGAGAGAGACCCAGTACTTC.

This chain joins TRBV23-1 and TRBJ2-2; tentatively, D is TRBD2 (6 bases). TRBV23-1 is an open reading frame whose function is uncertain. This CDR3 is 19 amino acids long. Trimming shortened V by 4 bases and J by 0 bases, and 21 bases separated the two germline ends. CDR3 residues: CASSLPEVGGTANTGELFF. CDR3 nucleotide sequence: TGCGCCAGCAGTCTTCCCGAGGTGGGGGGAACAGCGAACACCGGGGAGCTGTTTTTT.

The chain joins TRBV5-1 to TRBJ2-5; 9 bases line up with TRBD2. This CDR3 has 17 residues. V lost 2 bases, J lost 5 bases, and 13 bases stayed unmatched. Germline CDR1 and CDR2: SGHRS and YFSETQ. The CDR3 region is CASSFQLRRGGEETQYF. Here the CDR3 DNA reads TGCGCCAGCAGCTTCCAATTAAGGCGGGGGGGCGAGGAGACCCAGTACTTC.

The chain couples TRBV14 to TRBJ1-1; 7 positions agree with TRBD1. Unmatched junction bases numbered 7, after V lost 0 bases and J lost 9 bases. The germline V gene encodes CDR1 SGHDN and CDR2 FVKESK. The CDR3 is 14 amino acids. The CDR3 here is CASSQDIRTGKAFF. Written as DNA, the CDR3 is TGTGCCAGCAGCCAAGACATCAGGACAGGTAAAGCTTTCTTT.

The chain combines TRBV5-1 with TRBJ2-2; no definite D call. Per germline, CDR1 SGHRS and CDR2 YFSETQ. V lost 0 bases, J lost 5 bases, and 5 bases lay in between. CDR3 size: 13 residues. The CDR3 protein is CASSLVETGELFF. CDR3 coding DNA: TGCGCCAGCAGCTTGGTCGAGACCGGGGAGCTGTTTTTT.

The DNA for the CDR3 is TGCGCCAGCAGCCAAGGGACAGGACCACCCAACTCCTACGAGCAGTACTTC. It specifies CASSQGTGPPNSYEQYF. This chain joins TRBV4-1 and TRBJ2-7; TRBD1 matches 7 bases. V lost 1 base to trimming and J lost 0 bases; unmatched junction nucleotides: 9. Germline V gene sequence: CDR1 MGHRA, CDR2 YSYEKL. This CDR3 has 17 amino acids.

V gene TRBV25-1 combines with J gene TRBJ1-1, with a weak D call TRBD1 (6 bases). With 6 bases removed from V and 8 bases from J, the gap between germline ends came to 13 bases. From germline, CDR1 is MGHDK and CDR2 SYGVNS. CDR3 length: 12 amino acids. CDR3 region: CASRNPTGEAFF. The CDR3 DNA reads as TGTGCCAGCAGAAACCCGACAGGAGAAGCTTTCTTT.

The chain recombines TRBV9 with TRBJ1-1; D ambiguous. The CDR3 spans 13 residues. V lost 3 bases and J 1 base, leaving 7 bases between the germline ends. The germline gives CDR1 SGDLS, CDR2 YYNGEE. The DNA of the CDR3 is TGTGCCAGCAGCGCGAGGGCGAACACTGAAGCTTTCTTT. This codes for CASSARANTEAFF.

The sample holds one count of this clone. The chain links TRBV15 to TRBJ1-2, with D unresolved. The germline gives CDR1 LNHNV, CDR2 YYDKDF (reference sequence). V was pared by 1 base and J by 1 base, with 10 bases between. The CDR3 sequence is 15 residues long. The CDR3 DNA follows: TGTGCCACCAGCAGAGTCTCGGGGTTTAACTATGGCTACACCTTC. It codes for CATSRVSGFNYGYTF.

The J gene is TRBJ2-7, the V gene TRBV15; a weak D match, TRBD2 (5 bases). The CDR3 is 14 amino acids. Trimming cost V 5 bases and J 4 bases, with 15 bases left between them. Per the germline V gene, CDR1 is LNHNV and CDR2 is YYDKDF (reference sequence). The CDR3 nucleotides are TGTGCCACCAGCCCGAGAGGGCGTATATACGAGCAGTACTTC. It yields the protein CATSPRGRIYEQYF.

V is TRBV2 and J is TRBJ2-7; 11 bases line up with TRBD2. V lost 5 bases, J lost 5 bases, and 11 bases stayed unmatched. Per germline, CDR1 SNHLY and CDR2 FYNNEI. CDR3 length equals 16 residues. This CDR3 is CASSSGSGGAVHEQYF. The CDR3 DNA sequence: TGTGCCAGCAGTTCGGGTAGCGGGGGGGCCGTCCACGAGCAGTACTTC.

This clone was counted once. The chain joins TRBV30 to TRBJ2-1; 8 bases are a match to TRBD2. Germline lookup yields CDR1 GTSNPN and CDR2 SVGIG (reference sequence). J gave up 4 bases and V 2 bases, and 7 bases lay outside the gene matches. The length of the CDR3 is 15 residues. The CDR3 sequence: CAWSLGLAVYNEQFF. CDR3 DNA: TGTGCCTGGAGTCTCGGACTAGCAGTTTACAATGAGCAGTTCTTC.

V usage is TRBV27 and J usage is TRBJ2-7, with D perhaps matching TRBD1 (7 bases). Trimming pared 2 bases from V and 3 bases from J, leaving 8 bases between. CDR1 and CDR2 from the germline V gene are MNHEY and SMNVEV (reference sequence). The CDR3 sequence is 13 residues long. The CDR3 DNA reads TGTGCCAGCAGTTTACAGGGGGGCTACGAGCAGTACTTC. Encoded protein: CASSLQGGYEQYF.